These 24 T cell receptor beta chains share one sample of origin, sequenced in a study of blood T cells in healthy people across ages. A second PCR, run for roughly 6 to 11 cycles, used a sample-barcoded 5' primer plus a J-beta primer mix. In TCRdb, the 5' RACE reads were re-called with MiXCR into one record per CDR3 protein. The sample contains more than 550,000 distinct CDR3 sequences, about 20% of which appear only once. The sequencing sample was made of blood. The origin of the receptors is a man between 65 and 85 years old in good health.

This clonotype was picked up a small number of times. The J gene is TRBJ1-2, the V gene TRBV27; 9 bases line up with TRBD1. V dropped 0 bases and J dropped 7; count of bases not matched to a gene: 6. Germline V lookup: CDR1 MNHEY, CDR2 SMNVEV (reference sequence). The CDR3 length is 15 residues. The CDR3 nucleotides read TGTGCCAGCAGTTTATCCCGGGACAGGGCAGGTGGCTACACCTTC. Protein: CASSLSRDRAGGYTF.

The gene calls are TRBV6-6 and TRBJ1-6; D is unclear. The germline V and J ends were trimmed by 4 bases and 0 bases, with 7 bases remaining between them. The CDR3 has 15 amino acids. Germline lookup yields CDR1 MNHNY and CDR2 SVGAGI (reference sequence). CDR3 nucleotide sequence: TGTGCCAGCAGTTGGGAGAGCTCCTATAATTCACCCCTCCACTTT. This encodes CASSWESSYNSPLHF.

The gene calls are TRBV18 and TRBJ2-5; no clear D. V was pared by 2 bases and J by 1 base, with 5 bases between. This CDR3 has 13 residues. Germline-derived CDR1 and CDR2 are KGHSH and LQKENI. The CDR3 DNA sequence: TGTGCCAGCTCACCAGCCCTCCAAGAGACCCAGTACTTC. Translated, it gives CASSPALQETQYF. Filled out from reference TRBV18 and TRBJ2-5, the complete variable domain reads NAGVMQNPRHLVRRRGQEARLRCSPMKGHSHVYWYRQLPEEGLKFMVYLQKENIIDESGMPKERFSAEFPKEGPSILRIQQVVRGDSAAYFCASSPALQETQYFGPGTRLLVL.

This clonotype was seen a few times. A junction end diverges from the germline sequence, so it may reflect a read error. The CDR3 nucleotides read TGCGCCGGCAGCTATATTACAGGGACAGATACGCAGTATTTT. Translated, it gives CAGSYITGTDTQYF. The J gene is TRBJ2-3, the V gene TRBV5-1, with D maybe TRBD1 (6 bases). This CDR3 has 14 residues. CDR1 SGHRS and CDR2 YFSETQ come from the germline V gene.

The chain couples TRBV12-3 or TRBV12-4 to TRBJ1-2; D is undetermined. This CDR3 is 13 amino acids long. The V end was cut by 3 bases, the J end by 8 bases, with 13 bases between. The CDR3 DNA reads as TGTGCCAGCAGTTTTTTAAGTCAGCAGGGCTACACCTTC. As protein: CASSFLSQQGYTF.

In its sample, this clonotype was seen a few times. This sequence joins TRBV28 and TRBJ1-1, with D perhaps TRBD1 (6 bases). The CDR3 has 13 residues. Trimming took 8 bases from V and 2 from J, leaving 12 bases between them. Germline-derived CDR1 and CDR2 are MDHEN and SYDVKM. The chain's CDR3 is CASRDTANTEAFF. As DNA, the CDR3 is TGTGCCAGCCGGGACACTGCCAACACTGAAGCTTTCTTT.

This clonotype has a handful of counts. The genes are TRBV7-2 and TRBJ2-3; D is unclear. Germline CDR1 reads SGHTA; CDR2 reads FQGNSA. V was cut by 4 bases and J by 12 bases, with 23 bases left in between. CDR3 size: 15 residues. For the CDR3, the DNA is TGTGCCAGCAGCTCCAACGGAAGGGCGCACGTTCGTCAGTATTTT. Translation gives CASSSNGRAHVRQYF.

The V call is TRBV12-3 or TRBV12-4, the J call TRBJ1-1, with no clear D. There are 14 residues in the CDR3. V was trimmed by 5 bases and J by 1 base, leaving 11 bases between them. The CDR3 region is CASSPPWGNTEAFF. The CDR3 DNA reads as TGTGCCAGCAGTCCCCCATGGGGGAACACTGAAGCTTTCTTT.

This clonotype has a handful of counts. This chain uses TRBV18 with TRBJ2-5, with D perhaps matching TRBD1 or TRBD2 (5 bases each). With 4 bases removed from V and 6 bases from J, the gap between germline ends came to 18 bases. This CDR3 has 15 amino acids. Per germline, CDR1 KGHSH and CDR2 LQKENI. The CDR3 region has the DNA TGTGCCAGCTCACGACGGGACCCTGCTCCCCAGACCCAGTACTTC. Its translation: CASSRRDPAPQTQYF.

This clonotype was recorded a few times. The rearrangement uses TRBV24-1 and TRBJ2-5; D possibly corresponds to TRBD1 (6 bases). Germline V lookup: CDR1 KGHDR, CDR2 SFDVKD. V was pared by 4 bases and J by 2 bases, with 10 bases between. CDR3 length: 14 amino acids. CDR3 bases: TGTGCCACCAGTGACCGGACAGTACAAGAGACCCAGTACTTC. This encodes CATSDRTVQETQYF.

CDR3 protein: CASSEAHASGSTDTQYF. The DNA for the CDR3 is TGTGCCAGCAGTGAAGCGCACGCTAGCGGGAGCACAGATACGCAGTATTTT. The chain carries TRBV2 and TRBJ2-3; TRBD2 agrees at 8 bases. The CDR3 has 17 residues. The germline V gene has CDR1 SNHLY and CDR2 FYNNEI. V lost 0 bases, J lost 0 bases, and 5 bases stayed unmatched.

The CDR3 protein is CSAGQVVPQETQYF. As DNA, the CDR3 is TGCAGTGCGGGTCAGGTGGTCCCCCAAGAGACCCAGTACTTC. The chain combines TRBV20-1 with TRBJ2-5; D is undetermined. V gave up 6 bases and J gave up 1 base, with 15 bases separating them. The CDR3 consists of 14 residues. CDR1 is DFQATT and CDR2 is SNEGSKA in the germline V gene (reference sequence).

This clonotype came up a few times. The gene calls are TRBV27 and TRBJ1-1, with D possibly TRBD1 on 6 matching bases. The V gene lost 3 bases and the J gene lost 11 bases, with 16 bases spanning the gap. Germline CDR1 is MNHEY and CDR2 is SMNVEV (reference sequence). The CDR3 sequence is 13 residues long. In DNA, the CDR3 is TGTGCCAGCAGTTTTAACAGGGCACGAGAGGCTTTCTTT. This translates into CASSFNRAREAFF.

Of note for this clonotype: The conserved phenylalanine or tryptophan is not found at the CDR3 terminus, so this likely reflects a read error. J is TRBJ1-2 and V is TRBV11-2, with D perhaps matching TRBD1 (5 bases). There are 17 residues in the CDR3. V lost 4 bases and J lost 8, with 26 bases in between. Per the germline V gene, CDR1 is SGHAT and CDR2 is FQNNGV. The CDR3 here is CASSYITWGPKSWGYTL. CDR3 coding DNA: TGTGCCAGCAGCTACATTACCTGGGGCCCTAAATCCTGGGGCTACACCCTC.

V and J are TRBV5-1 and TRBJ2-5; D is possibly TRBD2 (6 bases). The J call is uncertain, as TRBJ2-7 better fits the DNA end. CDR1 is SGHRS, CDR2 YFSETQ, per germline. CDR3 length: 15 residues. CDR3 DNA: TGCGCCAGCAGGGGGGGTATGGTAAAAGGGTACGAGCAGTACTTC. Its translation: CASRGGMVKGYEQYF.

This clonotype was observed many times. V and J are TRBV12-3 or TRBV12-4 and TRBJ1-1; tentative D call: TRBD1 (6 bases). The CDR3 covers 14 residues. V was clipped by 4 bases and J by 1 base, with 10 bases between them. CDR3 in amino acids: CASSSTDRNTEAFF. CDR3 nucleotide sequence: TGTGCCAGCAGTTCGACGGACAGGAACACTGAAGCTTTCTTT.

This clonotype appeared a few times. One end of the junction fails to match germline, which may point to a read error. The DNA for the CDR3 is TGTGCCAACAGTAGGTCGGGACAGGGTGAGCAGCCCCAGCATTTT. Translated: CANSRSGQGEQPQHF. V gene TRBV12-3 or TRBV12-4 combines with J gene TRBJ1-5, with 9 bases aligning to TRBD1. The CDR3 loop spans 15 amino acids.

In its sample, this clonotype was seen a few times. The chain is built from TRBV6-1 and TRBJ2-3, with a weak D call TRBD1 (5 bases). V was trimmed by 7 bases and J by 0 bases, leaving 17 bases between them. The CDR3 totals 16 residues. The germline gives CDR1 MNHNS, CDR2 SASEGT. DNA of the CDR3: TGTGCCAGCAACAGGAATTTCTTCCTTAGCACAGATACGCAGTATTTT. This encodes CASNRNFFLSTDTQYF.

This clonotype turned up a few times. This chain joins TRBV20-1 and TRBJ2-5, with 7 bases identical to TRBD2. The J call is doubtful: the DNA matches TRBJ2-1 better. The CDR3 is 14 amino acids. Germline V lookup: CDR1 DFQATT, CDR2 SNEGSKA (reference sequence). The DNA of the CDR3 is TGCAGTGCTGCAACCGGACTAGTTGGGAATGAGCAGTTCTTC. Its protein product is CSAATGLVGNEQFF.

Only a few counts were recorded for this clonotype. The V gene is TRBV11-2, the J gene TRBJ2-5; 8 bases agree with TRBD1. The germline V gene encodes CDR1 SGHAT and CDR2 FQNNGV. The CDR3 is 16 residues long. The J segment lost 6 bases and the V segment lost 3 bases, leaving 12 bases of the junction unmatched. This CDR3 is CASSFYQGARVKTQYF. The CDR3 DNA is TGTGCCAGCAGCTTTTACCAGGGGGCGAGGGTCAAGACCCAGTACTTC.

This clonotype came up once. The V and J genes are TRBV29-1 and TRBJ2-6; TRBD1 is a possible D gene (5 bases). The CDR3 is made up of 13 amino acids. Trimming pared 7 bases from V and 1 base from J, leaving 8 bases between. Germline lookup yields CDR1 SQVTM and CDR2 ANQGSEA. As DNA, the CDR3 is TGCAGCGCCACAGGTTCTGGGGCCAACGTCCTGACTTTC. It yields the protein CSATGSGANVLTF.

The V and J genes are TRBV20-1 and TRBJ1-1, with D perhaps matching TRBD1 (5 bases). There are 13 residues in the CDR3. V dropped 6 bases and J dropped 4 bases, with 15 bases sitting between them. From germline, CDR1 is DFQATT and CDR2 SNEGSKA (reference sequence). The CDR3 DNA follows: TGCAGTGCCACAACAGGTTTAGTCACTGAAGCTTTCTTT. Encoded protein: CSATTGLVTEAFF.

In DNA form, the CDR3 reads TGTGCCAGCAGCTTAATCGGGGTTAGCCTCTACAATGAGCAGTTCTTC. It is translated as CASSLIGVSLYNEQFF. The V call is TRBV7-9, the J call TRBJ2-1; D may be TRBD2 (5 bases). V lost 2 bases, J lost 3 bases, and 14 bases lay in between. Germline values: CDR1 SEHNR, CDR2 FQNEAQ (reference sequence). The CDR3 is made up of 16 amino acids.

V gene TRBV18 combines with J gene TRBJ1-2, with D possibly being TRBD1 (5 bases). The CDR3 loop spans 13 amino acids. The germline CDR1 and CDR2 sequences are KGHSH and LQKENI. The germline V and J ends were trimmed by 2 bases and 5 bases, with 9 bases remaining between them. The CDR3 bases are TGTGCCAGCTCACCAAGGGCAGGGTATGGCTACACCTTC. It is translated as CASSPRAGYGYTF.